These 11 T cell receptor beta chains share one sample of origin, sequenced in a study of T cell responses to AZD1222 COVID-19 vaccine. Clones were read by immunoSEQ multiplex PCR, and TCRdb kept only the in-frame ones, dropping some. The profile shows about 170,000 clones, approximately 92% of them singletons. The source was peripheral blood, collected on day 0 of AZD1222 vaccination. All receptors come from an adult in good health.

The rearrangement links TRBV6-4 to TRBJ2-3; 7 bases match TRBD2. J gave up 6 bases and V 0 bases, and 6 bases lay outside the gene matches. The V gene's germline CDR1 is MRHNA and CDR2 SNTAGT. The CDR3 is 15 amino acids. This chain's CDR3 is CASSDSISGYDTQYF. In DNA form, the CDR3 reads TGTGCCAGCAGTGACTCTATTAGCGGGTATGATACGCAGTATTTT.

J is TRBJ2-2 and V is TRBV3-1 (or the pseudogene TRBV3-2); no clear D. CDR1 and CDR2 (germline): LGHDT, YNNKEL (reference sequence). The V and J ends lost 4 bases and 7 bases respectively, with 10 bases between them. This CDR3 is 13 amino acids long. The CDR3 spells CASSPTGNGELFF. As DNA, the CDR3 is TGTGCCAGCAGCCCTACCGGAAACGGGGAGCTGTTTTTT.

The genes are TRBV2 and TRBJ2-2; no reliable D call. V was cut by 3 bases and J by 6 bases, with 2 bases left in between. Germline CDR1 reads SNHLY; CDR2 reads FYNNEI. CDR3 length: 11 amino acids. CDR3 residues: CASSDPGELFF. The CDR3, as DNA: TGTGCCAGCAGTGACCCCGGGGAGCTGTTTTTT.

The J gene is TRBJ2-5, the V gene TRBV7-9; D is unresolved. From germline, CDR1 is SEHNR and CDR2 FQNEAQ (reference sequence). Trimming removed 3 bases at V and 1 base at J, with 6 bases between. The CDR3 contains 13 residues. CDR3 sequence: CASSFTPQETQYF. The DNA for the CDR3 is TGTGCCAGCAGCTTCACACCCCAAGAGACCCAGTACTTC.

This sequence joins TRBV7-6 and TRBJ1-5, with 7 bases that match TRBD1. J lost 7 bases, V lost 1 base, and 1 base had no gene match. Germline assignment: CDR1 SGHVS and CDR2 FNYEAQ. This CDR3 contains 13 residues. The CDR3 DNA reads TGTGCCAGCAGCTTAGGACAGGGCCAGCCCCAGCATTTT. Protein: CASSLGQGQPQHF.

V and J are TRBV6-6 and TRBJ1-5, with D possibly TRBD1 on 5 matching bases. V was clipped by 7 bases and J by 0 bases, with 13 bases between them. The CDR3 runs 15 residues. Germline assignment: CDR1 MNHNY and CDR2 SVGAGI (reference sequence). This chain's CDR3 is CASTFGGSSNQPQHF. The CDR3 coding sequence is TGTGCCAGCACCTTCGGGGGGAGTAGCAATCAGCCCCAGCATTTT.

V gene TRBV29-1 combines with J gene TRBJ2-1; 7 bases match TRBD1. CDR1 is SQVTM and CDR2 is ANQGSEA in the germline V gene. The CDR3 totals 11 residues. The junction had 5 bases not matched to a gene; V was cut back by 7 bases and J by 8 bases. The CDR3 is CSADRAHEQFF. DNA of the CDR3: TGCAGCGCTGACAGGGCCCATGAGCAGTTCTTC.

The chain links TRBV4-1 to TRBJ1-2, with 9 bases identical to TRBD1. Germline trimming cut 2 bases from V and 5 bases from J; bases unmatched to any gene: 9. This CDR3 comprises 16 residues. Germline values: CDR1 MGHRA, CDR2 YSYEKL. The CDR3 DNA is TGCGCCAGCAGCCAAACCACAGGGGGCGCAAGGTATGGCTACACCTTC. This sequence encodes CASSQTTGGARYGYTF.

J is TRBJ1-3 and V is TRBV4-2; D call uncertain. Trimming pared 0 bases from V and 5 bases from J, leaving 14 bases between. The CDR3 loop spans 16 amino acids. Per the germline V gene, CDR1 is LGHNA and CDR2 is YNFKEQ. CDR3 amino acids: CASSQDLTDFRNTIYF. CDR3 nucleotides: TGTGCCAGCAGCCAAGATCTCACCGACTTTAGAAACACCATATATTTT.

The V and J genes are TRBV11-2 and TRBJ1-2; a weak D match, TRBD1 (5 bases). Germline V gives CDR1 SGHAT, CDR2 FQNNGV. The CDR3 covers 12 residues. The germline V and J ends were trimmed by 5 bases and 5 bases, with 9 bases remaining between them. The CDR3 nucleotides read TGTGCCAGCAGCCGCGACAGATATGGCTACACCTTC. Translating it yields CASSRDRYGYTF.

The chain links TRBV20-1 to TRBJ1-6; D not certain. The CDR3 runs 14 residues. V shed 3 bases and J shed 7 bases, with 13 bases lying between them. Germline CDR1 DFQATT, CDR2 SNEGSKA (reference sequence). The CDR3 coding sequence is TGCAGTGCTAGTGACCCCGTTGAAAATTCACCCCTCCACTTT. Its translation: CSASDPVENSPLHF.